The clone carrying this T cell receptor (beta chain) was detected once. Its antigen is still unknown. This record comes from a study of shared clonotypes between healthy human individuals. Study at large: Each donor's CD4 naive and CD4 memory cells filled three plates apiece, CD8 naive two, and CD8 memory one. Study results and limitations: Sharing across four donors was highest in naive CD4 (around 5%) and lowest in memory CD8 (approximately 0.4%). Even with large depth, rarefaction showed that sorted-subset sequencing was incomplete.

CDR1 is MDHEN, CDR2 SYDVKM, per germline. The length of the CDR3 is 14 residues. V dropped 5 bases and J dropped 6 bases, with 16 bases sitting between them. Only in-frame clones appear in the TCRdb table, and some are missing; sequencing was by immunoSEQ multiplex PCR. The sample comprises 2,500,000 or so clones, under 95% of which are singletons, and approximately 0.35% rests with the top ten. This TCR was sampled from a man younger than 30 in good health. Some clones in this sample may be carry-over from other donors' samples. Sequencing was performed on naive CD4+ T cells from PBMCs. Subset indicated: CD45RA+ positively selected. The chain carries TRBV28 and TRBJ1-1; D is undetermined. CDR3 coding DNA: TGTGCCAGCAGTCTCCCCCTTCGGGCCCCTGAAGCTTTCTTT. Translation: CASSLPLRAPEAFF.